The next 14 T cell receptor beta chains were all read from a single sample in a study of T cells in localized non-small cell lung cancer (TCRdb year 2020). Preparation of the library involved the immunoSEQ multiplex PCR assay. Held by TCRdb, this immuneACCESS table contains in-frame sequences only and omits some clones. Under half of the omission traces to an unresolved V gene where checked; the cause of the rest is unknown. The sample records around 1,700 clones, about 21% of which are singletons. Over 12% of the sample is held by the ten biggest clonotypes. The sequencing here drew on lung tumor tissue, taken before any cancer treatment. These receptors were collected from a male donor at least 60 years old with stage I lung adenocarcinoma.

The chain's CDR3 is CASSPTQGNQPQHF. In DNA, the CDR3 is TGTGCCAGCAGCCCTACTCAGGGGAATCAGCCCCAGCATTTT. The chain employs TRBV28 and TRBJ1-5; the D gene is possibly TRBD1 (6 bases). Germline V gene data show CDR1 as MDHEN and CDR2 as SYDVKM. V was pared by 6 bases and J by 4 bases, with 13 bases between. This CDR3 contains 14 residues.

The V and J genes are TRBV30 and TRBJ1-6, with D unresolved. Per the germline V gene, CDR1 is GTSNPN and CDR2 is SVGIG (reference sequence). Trimming removed 1 base at V and 6 bases at J, with 10 bases between. The CDR3 has 14 residues. CDR3 DNA sequence: TGTGCCTGGAGTGGTTCCTCATCTAATTCACCCCTCCACTTT. Translated: CAWSGSSSNSPLHF. Supplemented by reference TRBV30 and TRBJ1-6, the full variable domain reads SQTIHQWPATLVQPVGSPLSLECTVEGTSNPNLYWYRQAAGRGLQLLFYSVGIGQISSEVPQNLSASRPQDRQFILSSKKLLLSDSGFYLCAWSGSSSNSPLHFGNGTRLTVT.

As to this clone: The germline gene is not matched at one end of the junction; a read error may be the cause. The chain uses TRBV6-8 and TRBJ2-7, with D uncertain. The CDR3 runs to 14 residues. CDR1 MNHGY and CDR2 SAAAGT come from the germline V gene. CDR3 loop: CASSDSAITYEQYF. Written as DNA, the CDR3 is TGTGCCAGCAGTGACTCGGCCATCACCTACGAGCAGTACTTC.

This clone is medium-sized in the sample. Here the CDR3 reads CASSPTSGGAKGETQYF. The CDR3 DNA sequence: TGTGCCAGCAGCCCCACTAGCGGGGGGGCCAAAGGAGAGACCCAGTACTTC. The V gene is TRBV11-3, the J gene TRBJ2-5; 13 nucleotides line up with TRBD2. CDR1 is SGHNT and CDR2 is YENEEA in the germline V gene. This CDR3 spans 17 amino acids. The V segment lost 5 bases and the J segment 4 bases; nucleotides outside the gene matches: 10.

The chain couples TRBV19 to TRBJ1-1; no clear D. The V and J ends lost 5 bases and 4 bases respectively, with 14 bases between them. There are 14 residues in the CDR3. Per the germline V gene, CDR1 is LNHDA and CDR2 is SQIVND (reference sequence). The CDR3 loop reads CASSFVGLGTEAFF. The CDR3 DNA sequence: TGTGCCAGTAGTTTTGTAGGGCTGGGCACTGAAGCTTTCTTT.

Relative to its sample, this clone is large. V and J are TRBV6-8 and TRBJ2-7; 8 bases agree with TRBD1. Germline values: CDR1 MNHGY, CDR2 SAAAGT. After removal of 8 bases from V and 0 bases from J, the junction contained 6 bases not matched to a gene. The CDR3 is 14 residues long. The CDR3 region is CASARQGPSYEQYF. The CDR3 region has the DNA TGTGCCAGCGCCCGACAGGGGCCCTCCTACGAGCAGTACTTC.

This chain connects TRBV11-3 to TRBJ2-7; perhaps TRBD1 as D (6 bases). The V gene's germline CDR1 is SGHNT and CDR2 YENEEA. The V end lost 1 base, the J end lost 4 bases, and 11 bases lay between the germline ends. The CDR3 is 14 amino acids. The CDR3 DNA reads as TGTGCCAGCAGCTTAGGAGGGGGTTTATACGAGCAGTACTTC. Amino acid sequence: CASSLGGGLYEQYF.

The chain is built from TRBV19 and TRBJ2-2; perhaps TRBD1 as D (6 bases). The CDR3 is 14 residues long. Germline V gene data show CDR1 as LNHDA and CDR2 as SQIVND (reference sequence). V lost 2 bases and J 7 bases, leaving 11 bases between the germline ends. The CDR3 coding sequence is TGTGCCAGTAGTATACTGGGGGCCGTCGGGGAGCTGTTTTTT. Translating it yields CASSILGAVGELFF.

The sample holds a few counts of this clone. The chain combines TRBV25-1 with TRBJ2-5; 12 nucleotides agree with TRBD2. Trimming took 10 bases from V and 2 from J; bases not matched to a gene: 5. The CDR3 is 14 amino acids. The germline V gene encodes CDR1 MGHDK and CDR2 SYGVNS. The CDR3: CATSLAGGQETQYF. The CDR3 DNA follows: TGTGCCACCTCGCTAGCGGGGGGGCAAGAGACCCAGTACTTC.

This clone is classed as medium-sized. V and J are TRBV7-2 and TRBJ2-4; no definite D call. V was cut by 5 bases and J by 2 bases, with 7 bases left in between. The length of the CDR3 is 13 residues. CDR1 and CDR2 (germline): SGHTA, FQGNSA. The CDR3 protein is CASSPQTKNIQYF. The DNA of the CDR3 is TGTGCCAGCAGCCCCCAAACCAAAAACATTCAGTACTTC.

This clone was detected only a few times. This chain links TRBV6-8 with TRBJ2-5; no clear D. The V gene lost 5 bases and the J gene lost 7 bases, with 11 bases spanning the gap. This CDR3 has 12 residues. The germline gives CDR1 MNHGY, CDR2 SAAAGT. CDR3 loop: CASSPILGTQYF. The CDR3 bases are TGTGCCAGCAGTCCGATCTTAGGGACCCAGTACTTC.

This clone was detected a few times. The rearrangement uses TRBV9 and TRBJ2-3; 7 bases fit TRBD1. Trimming took 3 bases from V and 3 from J; bases not matched to a gene: 7. CDR3 length: 15 residues. CDR1 and CDR2 from the germline V gene are SGDLS and YYNGEE. CDR3 in DNA: TGTGCCAGCAGCGCCTCTGGACAGGTAACAGATACGCAGTATTTT. Amino acids: CASSASGQVTDTQYF.

The chain recombines TRBV19 with TRBJ2-2; 7 bases are a match to TRBD2. This CDR3 has 13 residues. V was clipped by 10 bases and J by 2 bases; unmatched bases: 4. Germline V gives CDR1 LNHDA, CDR2 SQIVND (reference sequence). This CDR3 is CATAGVNTGELFF. The CDR3 DNA follows: TGTGCCACCGCGGGGGTCAACACCGGGGAGCTGTTTTTT.

This clone was counted between two and nine times. The chain has TRBV11-3 and TRBJ1-1, with D perhaps matching TRBD1 (5 bases). This CDR3 region has 14 residues. Germline V lookup: CDR1 SGHNT, CDR2 YENEEA. Trimming pared 5 bases from V and 11 bases from J, leaving 21 bases between. The CDR3 loop reads CASSIGNQAGPAFF. The CDR3 DNA sequence: TGTGCCAGCAGCATAGGGAATCAGGCGGGACCCGCTTTCTTT.